This T cell receptor beta chain was captured by sequencing in a study of graft-versus-host responses after intestinal transplantation. On the study more broadly: Those transplanted obtained multivisceral, liver-intestinal, or isolated intestinal grafts. Tacrolimus and steroids were given for 2 to 4 years to all recipients after anti-thymocyte globulin induction. Study observations and caveats: GvH clones were identified in recipient marrow, with some first appearing in ileum or blood.

The germline V gene has CDR1 SGHDN and CDR2 FVKESK. This CDR3 comprises 16 residues. V was trimmed by 4 bases and J by 6 bases, leaving 18 bases between them. With regard to this clone: Its antigen is not known.

This table comes from immunoSEQ multiplex PCR, and its TCRdb copy is limited to in-frame clones, with some not included. This repertoire shows 80,000 to 90,000 clones, roughly 90% found once; its top ten account for roughly 0.31%. This TCR was sampled from a human donor who received an intestinal transplant. The rearrangement joins TRBV14 to TRBJ2-2; the D gene is possibly TRBD2 (6 bases). The sample was unstimulated CD4+ T cells sorted from spleen or lymph node cells, taken before intestinal transplant. The CDR3 reads CASSLRLGREAGELFF. The CDR3 DNA sequence: TGTGCCAGCAGCCTAAGATTGGGCAGGGAGGCCGGGGAGCTGTTTTTT.